This T cell receptor (beta chain) was retrieved from a study of a mutant IDH1 vaccine in newly diagnosed glioma. Background on the study: The treated group averaged roughly 40 years old and was around 62% male, roughly 38% female.

Time point denoted: baseline, week 1 (first vaccination visit). Treatment indicated: pre-vaccination baseline after standard-of-care therapy. Trimming removed 3 bases from V and 3 bases from J; junction bases left unmatched: 19. Germline assignment: CDR1 LGHNT and CDR2 FRNRAP. There are 19 residues in the CDR3. Sequencing was performed with immunoSEQ multiplex PCR; in TCRdb, only in-frame clones are kept and a portion is missing. The sample has 95,000 to 100,000 clones, about 90% seen once; the top ten hold roughly 0.58%. This clone was found once. The rearrangement uses TRBV12-5 and TRBJ2-7; 8 bases are a match to TRBD2. Specimen: PBMCs, collected from a glioma patient treated with radiotherapy, temozolomide or both. The clonotype was recovered from a woman aged 50 to 60 with glioma. This CDR3 is CASGFSGTRARESFYEQYF. The CDR3 DNA reads as TGTGCTAGTGGTTTTTCCGGGACTAGAGCTAGAGAGAGCTTCTACGAGCAGTACTTC.